This is a list of T cell receptor beta chains from one sample in a study of blood T cell repertoires in COVID-19. Here immunoSEQ multiplex PCR was the method, and the copy in TCRdb shows in-frame clones only, minus some. The data hold a few hundred thousand clones, with 75% to 90% observed a single time. Input material: PBMCs or T cells enriched from blood (not recorded which). Receptors were obtained from a woman aged 40 to 50 who had recovered from COVID-19. CDR3s include the opening cysteine and the closing phenylalanine or tryptophan. A D gene is named only where the DNA matches it firmly. Expanded clones are given a class, and other clones once, few, many or no size at all.

V gene: TRBV7-2; D gene: NA; J gene: TRBJ1-1; clone size: NA; CDR3 protein: CASSSGGVNTEAFF; CDR3 DNA: TGTGCCAGCAGCTCCGGGGGGGTGAACACTGAAGCTTTCTTT
V gene: TRBV3-1/TRBV3-2; D gene: NA; J gene: TRBJ1-4; clone size: NA; CDR3 protein: CASSQDYSIATNEKLFF; CDR3 DNA: TGTGCCAGCAGCCAAGATTACAGCATTGCAACTAATGAAAAACTGTTTTTT
V gene: TRBV27; D gene: NA; J gene: TRBJ1-3; clone size: NA; CDR3 protein: CASRGRDQSGNTIYF; CDR3 DNA: TGTGCCAGCAGGGGGAGGGATCAATCTGGAAACACCATATATTTT
V gene: TRBV9; D gene: NA; J gene: TRBJ1-6; clone size: NA; CDR3 protein: CASSATGDNSPLHF; CDR3 DNA: TGTGCCAGCAGCGCGACAGGAGATAATTCACCCCTCCACTTT
V gene: TRBV5-1; D gene: NA; J gene: TRBJ1-2; clone size: NA; CDR3 protein: CASSPSGLSGLEYGYTF; CDR3 DNA: TGCGCCAGCAGCCCTTCTGGTCTCTCGGGACTTGAATATGGCTACACCTTC
V gene: TRBV12-3/TRBV12-4; D gene: NA; J gene: TRBJ1-2; clone size: NA; CDR3 protein: CASSVIPSGGYTF; CDR3 DNA: TGTGCCAGCAGTGTAATCCCAAGCGGAGGCTACACCTTC
V gene: TRBV6-2/TRBV6-3; D gene: TRBD2; J gene: TRBJ2-1; clone size: NA; CDR3 protein: CASSTGLAGGPGNEQFF; CDR3 DNA: TGTGCCAGCAGTACGGGACTAGCGGGAGGGCCAGGGAATGAGCAGTTCTTC
V gene: TRBV7-8; D gene: TRBD2; J gene: TRBJ2-6; clone size: NA; CDR3 protein: CASSPTPRLAGASSGANVLTF; CDR3 DNA: TGTGCCAGCAGCCCCACGCCCAGACTAGCGGGAGCAAGCTCTGGGGCCAACGTCCTGACTTTC
V gene: TRBV2; D gene: NA; J gene: TRBJ1-2; clone size: NA; CDR3 protein: CASSEAGKNYGYTF; CDR3 DNA: TGTGCCAGCAGTGAGGCAGGGAAAAACTATGGCTACACCTTC
V gene: TRBV9; D gene: TRBD1; J gene: TRBJ1-2; clone size: NA; CDR3 protein: CASSPRTGMGGYTF; CDR3 DNA: TGTGCCAGCAGCCCTCGGACAGGGATGGGGGGCTACACCTTC
V gene: TRBV24-1; D gene: NA; J gene: TRBJ2-1; clone size: NA; CDR3 protein: CATSESSRGEQFF; CDR3 DNA: TGTGCCACCAGTGAGTCAAGTAGAGGGGAGCAGTTCTTC
V gene: TRBV10-1; D gene: TRBD2; J gene: TRBJ2-2; clone size: NA; CDR3 protein: CASSESGAGGPRTGELFF; CDR3 DNA: TGCGCCAGCAGTGAGTCCGGGGCGGGGGGGCCCCGAACCGGGGAGCTGTTTTTT
V gene: TRBV29-1; D gene: NA; J gene: TRBJ2-2; clone size: few; CDR3 protein: CSVDNPAGELFF; CDR3 DNA: TGCAGCGTTGACAACCCGGCCGGGGAGCTGTTTTTT
V gene: TRBV5-4; D gene: TRBD2; J gene: TRBJ2-2; clone size: NA; CDR3 protein: CASSLSSGRLRGGELFF; CDR3 DNA: TGTGCCAGCAGCTTATCTAGCGGGAGGTTGAGAGGCGGGGAGCTGTTTTTT
V gene: TRBV12-3/TRBV12-4; D gene: TRBD1; J gene: TRBJ2-3; clone size: NA; CDR3 protein: CASSFYRGDTQYF; CDR3 DNA: TGTGCCAGCAGTTTCTACAGGGGAGATACGCAGTATTTT
V gene: TRBV3-1/TRBV3-2; D gene: NA; J gene: TRBJ1-5; clone size: NA; CDR3 protein: CASSQDSGNQPQHF; CDR3 DNA: TGTGCCAGCAGCCAAGATTCAGGGAACCAGCCCCAGCATTTT
V gene: TRBV18; D gene: NA; J gene: TRBJ1-1; clone size: NA; CDR3 protein: CASSRGRTEEAFF; CDR3 DNA: TGTGCCAGCTCCCGCGGTCGGACTGAAGAAGCTTTCTTT
V gene: TRBV18; D gene: NA; J gene: TRBJ2-7; clone size: NA; CDR3 protein: CASSRGGLVYEQYF; CDR3 DNA: TGTGCCAGCTCACGGGGGGGCCTTGTCTACGAGCAGTACTTC
V gene: TRBV6-2/TRBV6-3; D gene: NA; J gene: TRBJ2-7; clone size: once; CDR3 protein: CASSYSRQLDEQYF; CDR3 DNA: TGTGCCAGCAGTTACTCGCGACAGCTGGACGAGCAGTACTTC
V gene: TRBV12-3/TRBV12-4; D gene: TRBD1; J gene: TRBJ2-3; clone size: NA; CDR3 protein: CASRQGATQYF; CDR3 DNA: TGTGCCAGCAGGCAGGGGGCTACGCAGTATTTT
V gene: TRBV19; D gene: TRBD1; J gene: TRBJ2-7; clone size: few; CDR3 protein: CASSGTEYEQYF; CDR3 DNA: TGTGCCAGCTCTGGGACAGAATACGAGCAGTACTTC
V gene: TRBV5-4; D gene: TRBD2; J gene: TRBJ2-5; clone size: NA; CDR3 protein: CASSRGLAGEETQYF; CDR3 DNA: TGTGCCAGCAGCCGAGGACTAGCGGGAGAAGAGACCCAGTACTTC
V gene: TRBV7-2; D gene: NA; J gene: TRBJ2-7; clone size: NA; CDR3 protein: CASSFTGAYEQYF; CDR3 DNA: TGTGCCAGCAGCTTCACTGGGGCTTACGAGCAGTACTTC
V gene: TRBV28; D gene: NA; J gene: TRBJ2-5; clone size: NA; CDR3 protein: CASRPLDSGAQETQYF; CDR3 DNA: TGTGCCAGCAGACCCCTGGACAGCGGGGCCCAAGAGACCCAGTACTTC
V gene: TRBV19; D gene: TRBD1; J gene: TRBJ1-2; clone size: NA; CDR3 protein: CASRHADRTGVGYTF; CDR3 DNA: TGTGCCAGTAGACATGCGGACAGGACGGGAGTTGGCTACACCTTC
V gene: TRBV7-6; D gene: NA; J gene: TRBJ1-1; clone size: NA; CDR3 protein: CASSLFGGLDNTEAFF; CDR3 DNA: TGTGCCAGCAGCTTATTCGGGGGGCTAGATAACACTGAAGCTTTCTTT
V gene: TRBV27; D gene: TRBD1; J gene: TRBJ2-1; clone size: NA; CDR3 protein: CASSLVDRGSNEQFF; CDR3 DNA: TGTGCCAGCAGTTTAGTGGACAGGGGTAGCAATGAGCAGTTCTTC
V gene: TRBV4-3; D gene: NA; J gene: TRBJ2-3; clone size: once; CDR3 protein: CASSQGPGVLSTDTQYF; CDR3 DNA: TGCGCCAGCAGCCAAGGTCCGGGGGTTCTTAGCACAGATACGCAGTATTTT
V gene: TRBV28; D gene: NA; J gene: TRBJ2-1; clone size: NA; CDR3 protein: CASSSRHNEQFF; CDR3 DNA: TGTGCCAGCAGTTCTAGACACAATGAGCAGTTCTTC
V gene: TRBV24-1; D gene: TRBD1; J gene: TRBJ1-4; clone size: NA; CDR3 protein: CATSDPPGQGGEKLFF; CDR3 DNA: TGTGCCACCAGTGATCCTCCGGGACAGGGGGGAGAAAAACTGTTTTTT
V gene: TRBV4-3; D gene: TRBD1; J gene: TRBJ1-2; clone size: few; CDR3 protein: CASSQGAIDRDGGYTF; CDR3 DNA: TGCGCCAGCAGCCAAGGGGCTATCGACAGGGACGGAGGCTACACCTTC
V gene: TRBV7-8; D gene: NA; J gene: TRBJ1-1; clone size: NA; CDR3 protein: CASSEHRDKNTEAFF; CDR3 DNA: TGTGCCAGCAGCGAACACCGGGACAAGAACACTGAAGCTTTCTTT
V gene: TRBV7-7; D gene: NA; J gene: TRBJ2-3; clone size: NA; CDR3 protein: CASSLRGRGVSDTQYF; CDR3 DNA: TGTGCTAGCAGCCTCCGCGGCAGGGGCGTCTCAGATACGCAGTATTTT
V gene: TRBV7-9; D gene: NA; J gene: TRBJ2-1; clone size: NA; CDR3 protein: CASSPDRMLYNEQFF; CDR3 DNA: TGTGCCAGCAGCCCCGACAGGATGCTTTACAATGAGCAGTTCTTC
V gene: TRBV13; D gene: NA; J gene: TRBJ1-1; clone size: NA; CDR3 protein: CASSSRGYGTEAFF; CDR3 DNA: TGTGCCAGCAGCTCTAGGGGTTACGGCACTGAAGCTTTCTTT
V gene: TRBV18; D gene: NA; J gene: TRBJ2-4; clone size: NA; CDR3 protein: CASSSTDSIQYF; CDR3 DNA: TGTGCCAGCTCTTCCACTGACAGCATTCAGTACTTC
V gene: TRBV6-2/TRBV6-3; D gene: TRBD1; J gene: TRBJ2-7; clone size: NA; CDR3 protein: CASSLQGARQYF; CDR3 DNA: TGTGCCAGCAGTCTACAGGGGGCGCGACAGTACTTC
V gene: TRBV19; D gene: TRBD1; J gene: TRBJ1-5; clone size: NA; CDR3 protein: CASSRDRANQPQHF; CDR3 DNA: TGTGCCAGTAGTCGAGACAGGGCCAATCAGCCCCAGCATTTT
V gene: TRBV3-1/TRBV3-2; D gene: NA; J gene: TRBJ1-1; clone size: NA; CDR3 protein: CASSQDARASEAFF; CDR3 DNA: TGTGCCAGCAGCCAAGATGCTAGAGCCTCTGAAGCTTTCTTT
V gene: TRBV5-1; D gene: TRBD1; J gene: TRBJ2-1; clone size: NA; CDR3 protein: CASHPGQGAGSSYNEQFF; CDR3 DNA: TGCGCCAGCCATCCGGGACAGGGGGCTGGAAGCTCCTACAATGAGCAGTTCTTC
V gene: TRBV4-1; D gene: TRBD2; J gene: TRBJ2-7; clone size: NA; CDR3 protein: CASSQAPPSGLALYEQYF; CDR3 DNA: TGCGCCAGCAGCCAAGCCCCTCCCTCGGGACTAGCTCTCTACGAGCAGTACTTC
V gene: TRBV4-1; D gene: NA; J gene: TRBJ1-5; clone size: NA; CDR3 protein: CASSHAASNQPQHF; CDR3 DNA: TGCGCCAGCAGCCATGCAGCGAGCAATCAGCCCCAGCATTTT
V gene: TRBV3-1/TRBV3-2; D gene: NA; J gene: TRBJ2-7; clone size: NA; CDR3 protein: CASSQDRELHEQYF; CDR3 DNA: TGTGCCAGCAGCCAAGATCGCGAACTACACGAGCAGTACTTC
V gene: TRBV7-8; D gene: NA; J gene: TRBJ1-3; clone size: many; CDR3 protein: CASSLARLGTSSGNTIYF; CDR3 DNA: TGTGCCAGCAGCTTAGCCCGCCTAGGGACAAGCTCTGGAAACACCATATATTTT
V gene: TRBV27; D gene: TRBD2; J gene: TRBJ2-3; clone size: NA; CDR3 protein: CASSIASGFTDTQYF; CDR3 DNA: TGTGCCAGCAGTATAGCTAGCGGGTTCACAGATACGCAGTATTTT